This entry lists 4 T cell receptor beta chains sequenced from one sample in a study of blood T cell repertoires in COVID-19. Profiled with immunoSEQ multiplex PCR; TCRdb holds only in-frame clones, not every one. The sample has fewer than 350,000 clones, roughly 89% seen once; the top ten hold 3% to 4%. Sequencing input: peripheral blood. Receptors originate from a woman aged 60-75 years with COVID-19, enrolled during active disease.

The chain couples TRBV5-3 to TRBJ1-1; D is perhaps TRBD1 (5 bases). TRBV5-3 is annotated as an ORF whose role is uncertain. This CDR3 has 15 residues. The V gene lost 6 bases and the J gene lost 1 base, with 16 bases spanning the gap. The CDR3 DNA reads as TGTGCCAGAATCGTGGGGCGTCAGACGAACACTGAAGCTTTCTTT. This encodes CARIVGRQTNTEAFF.

The chain has TRBV15 and TRBJ2-3, with 9 nucleotides matching TRBD1. The germline V gene encodes CDR1 LNHNV and CDR2 YYDKDF (reference sequence). CDR3 size: 16 residues. The J segment lost 1 base and the V segment lost 1 base, leaving 3 bases of the junction unmatched. In nucleotides, the CDR3 is TGTGCCACCAGCAGAGGGGGGACAGGGCGCACAGATACGCAGTATTTT. This gives the protein CATSRGGTGRTDTQYF.

This clone was seen many times. The chain has TRBV12-3 or TRBV12-4 and TRBJ1-2; the D gene is possibly TRBD1 (6 bases). Trimming shortened V by 4 bases and J by 0 bases, and 6 bases separated the two germline ends. The CDR3 runs to 13 residues. In DNA form, the CDR3 reads TGTGCCAGCAGTTGGACAGCTAACTATGGCTACACCTTC. This sequence encodes CASSWTANYGYTF.

The CDR3 sequence is CASSQARGSPLHF. In nucleotides, the CDR3 is TGTGCCAGCAGCCAAGCCCGGGGTTCACCCCTCCACTTT. The chain joins TRBV3-1 (or the pseudogene TRBV3-2) to TRBJ1-6; D ambiguous. The germline V and J ends were trimmed by 1 base and 9 bases, with 7 bases remaining between them. The CDR3 has 13 residues. Germline CDR1 LGHDT, CDR2 YNNKEL (reference sequence).